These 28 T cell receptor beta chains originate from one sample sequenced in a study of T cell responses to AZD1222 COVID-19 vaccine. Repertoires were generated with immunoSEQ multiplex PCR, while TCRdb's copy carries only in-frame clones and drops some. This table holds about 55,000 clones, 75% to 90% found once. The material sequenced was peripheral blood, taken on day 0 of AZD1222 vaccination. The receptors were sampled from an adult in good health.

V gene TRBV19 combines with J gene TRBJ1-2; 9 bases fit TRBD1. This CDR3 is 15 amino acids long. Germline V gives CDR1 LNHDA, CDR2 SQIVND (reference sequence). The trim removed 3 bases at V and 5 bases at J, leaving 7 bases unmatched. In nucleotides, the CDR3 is TGTGCCAGTAGTATGCTCAAAGGACAGGGGTATGGCTACACCTTC. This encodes CASSMLKGQGYGYTF.

This chain's CDR3 is CASSLVSDRNNEQFF. The CDR3 DNA is TGTGCCAGCAGCTTAGTAAGTGACAGAAACAATGAGCAGTTCTTC. This chain uses TRBV7-2 with TRBJ2-1; D perhaps matches TRBD1 (5 bases). The CDR3 contains 15 residues. The V end was cut by 1 base, the J end by 5 bases, with 12 bases between. The germline V gene encodes CDR1 SGHTA and CDR2 FQGNSA.

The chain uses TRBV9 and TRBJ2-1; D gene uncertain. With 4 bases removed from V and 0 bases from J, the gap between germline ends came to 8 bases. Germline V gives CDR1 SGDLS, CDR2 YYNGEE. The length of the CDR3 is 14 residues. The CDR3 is CASSKYDSYNEQFF. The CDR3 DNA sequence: TGTGCCAGCAGCAAATACGACTCCTACAATGAGCAGTTCTTC.

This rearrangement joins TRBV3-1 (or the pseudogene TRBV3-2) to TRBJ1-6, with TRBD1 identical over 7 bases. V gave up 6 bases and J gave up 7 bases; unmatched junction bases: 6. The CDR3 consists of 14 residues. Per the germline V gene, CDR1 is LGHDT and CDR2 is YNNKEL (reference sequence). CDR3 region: CASRPGTANSPLHF. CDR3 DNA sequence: TGTGCCAGCAGGCCTGGGACAGCCAATTCACCCCTCCACTTT.

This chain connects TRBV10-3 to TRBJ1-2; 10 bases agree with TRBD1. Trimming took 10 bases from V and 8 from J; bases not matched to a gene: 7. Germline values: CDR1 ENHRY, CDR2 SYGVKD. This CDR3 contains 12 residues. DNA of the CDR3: TGTGCCACCGGACAGGGGGTAACGGGCTACACCTTC. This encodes CATGQGVTGYTF.

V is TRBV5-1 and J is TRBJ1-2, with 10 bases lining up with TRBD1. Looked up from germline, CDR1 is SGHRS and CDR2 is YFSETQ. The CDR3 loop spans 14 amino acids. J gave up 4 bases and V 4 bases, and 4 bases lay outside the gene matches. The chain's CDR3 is CASSQGDRGYGYTF. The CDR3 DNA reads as TGCGCCAGCAGCCAGGGGGACAGGGGCTATGGCTACACCTTC.

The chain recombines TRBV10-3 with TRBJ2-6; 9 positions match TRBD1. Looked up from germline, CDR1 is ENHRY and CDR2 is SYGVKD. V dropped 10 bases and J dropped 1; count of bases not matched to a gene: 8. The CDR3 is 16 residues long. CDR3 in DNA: TGTGCCACGACACGGGACAGGGCTTCTGGGGCCAACGTCCTGACTTTC. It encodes CATTRDRASGANVLTF.

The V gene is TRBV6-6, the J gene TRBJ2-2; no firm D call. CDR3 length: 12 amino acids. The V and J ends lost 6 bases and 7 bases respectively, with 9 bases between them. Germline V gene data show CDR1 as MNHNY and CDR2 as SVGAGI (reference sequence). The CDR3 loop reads CASRPAGGELFF. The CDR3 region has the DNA TGTGCCAGCAGACCCGCTGGCGGGGAGCTGTTTTTT.

CDR3 nucleotides: TGTGCCACCAGTGATCGGACTACCCAGTCCAATGAGCAGTTCTTC. Amino acid sequence: CATSDRTTQSNEQFF. The V and J genes are TRBV24-1 and TRBJ2-1; weak D call: TRBD2 (6 bases). CDR3 length equals 15 residues. The germline CDR1 and CDR2 sequences are KGHDR and SFDVKD. Trimming stripped 3 bases from V and 6 bases from J, with 14 bases between.

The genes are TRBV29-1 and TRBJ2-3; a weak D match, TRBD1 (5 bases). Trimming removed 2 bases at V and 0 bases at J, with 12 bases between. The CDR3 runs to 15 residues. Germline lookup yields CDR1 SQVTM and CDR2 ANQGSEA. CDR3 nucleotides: TGCAGCGTTGAATGGTTAGGGGCTAGCACAGATACGCAGTATTTT. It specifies CSVEWLGASTDTQYF.

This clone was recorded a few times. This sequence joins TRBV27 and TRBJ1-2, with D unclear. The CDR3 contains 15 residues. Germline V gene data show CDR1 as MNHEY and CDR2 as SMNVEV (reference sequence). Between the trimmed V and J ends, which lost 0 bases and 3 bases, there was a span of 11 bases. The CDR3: CASSLSLPGYYGYTF. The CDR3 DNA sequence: TGTGCCAGCAGTTTATCCCTCCCGGGGTACTATGGCTACACCTTC.

The CDR3 nucleotides read TGTGCAAGTCGCTTAGCTGGGCTCGGGGCGTCAAGCGAGACCCAGTACTTC. It yields the protein CASRLAGLGASSETQYF. The chain uses TRBV12-2 and TRBJ2-5. TRBV12-2 is recorded as a pseudogene. The CDR3 consists of 17 residues.

CDR3 region: CASSWGGKGQLKNIQYF. Here the CDR3 DNA reads TGTGCCAGCAGCTGGGGCGGTAAGGGACAGCTCAAAAACATTCAGTACTTC. The chain employs TRBV11-2 and TRBJ2-4; 7 bases fit TRBD1. V lost 4 bases and J lost 3; bases outside the gene matches: 12. Germline V gene data show CDR1 as SGHAT and CDR2 as FQNNGV. The CDR3 contains 17 residues.

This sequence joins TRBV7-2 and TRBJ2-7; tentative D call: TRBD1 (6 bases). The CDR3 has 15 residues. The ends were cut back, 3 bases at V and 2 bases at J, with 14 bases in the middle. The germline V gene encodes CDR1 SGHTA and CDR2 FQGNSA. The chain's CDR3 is CASSFVRTAAYEQYF. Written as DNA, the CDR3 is TGTGCCAGCAGCTTCGTTCGGACAGCCGCCTACGAGCAGTACTTC.

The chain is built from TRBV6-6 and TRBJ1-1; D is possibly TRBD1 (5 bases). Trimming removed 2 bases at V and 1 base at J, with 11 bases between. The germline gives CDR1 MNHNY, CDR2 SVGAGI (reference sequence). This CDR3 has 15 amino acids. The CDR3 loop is CASSYRQITNTEAFF. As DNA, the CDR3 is TGTGCCAGCAGTTACCGACAGATAACGAACACTGAAGCTTTCTTT.

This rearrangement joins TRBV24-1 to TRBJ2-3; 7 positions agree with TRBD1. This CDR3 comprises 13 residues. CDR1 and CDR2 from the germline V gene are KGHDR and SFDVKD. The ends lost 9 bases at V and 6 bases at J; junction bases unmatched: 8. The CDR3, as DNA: TGTGCCACCGAAGAGGGGGCGAGGGATACGCAGTATTTT. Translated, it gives CATEEGARDTQYF.

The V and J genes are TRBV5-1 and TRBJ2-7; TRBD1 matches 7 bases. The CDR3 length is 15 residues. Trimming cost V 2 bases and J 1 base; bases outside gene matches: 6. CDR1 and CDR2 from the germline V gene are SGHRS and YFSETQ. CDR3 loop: CASSFSGTASYEQYF. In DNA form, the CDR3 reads TGCGCCAGCAGCTTCTCCGGGACAGCTTCCTACGAGCAGTACTTC.

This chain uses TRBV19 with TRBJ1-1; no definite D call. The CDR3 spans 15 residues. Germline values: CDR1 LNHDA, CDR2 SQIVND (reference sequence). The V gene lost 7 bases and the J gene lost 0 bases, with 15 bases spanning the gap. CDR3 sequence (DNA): TGTGCCAGTACCCTATCCGGCAGCTTGAACACTGAAGCTTTCTTT. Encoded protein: CASTLSGSLNTEAFF.

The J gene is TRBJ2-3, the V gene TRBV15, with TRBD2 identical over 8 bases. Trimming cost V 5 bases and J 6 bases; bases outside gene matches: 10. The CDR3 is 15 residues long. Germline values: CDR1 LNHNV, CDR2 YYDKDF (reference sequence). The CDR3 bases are TGTGCCACCAGCGGCTGGTCGGGGGGGAGGGATACGCAGTATTTT. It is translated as CATSGWSGGRDTQYF.

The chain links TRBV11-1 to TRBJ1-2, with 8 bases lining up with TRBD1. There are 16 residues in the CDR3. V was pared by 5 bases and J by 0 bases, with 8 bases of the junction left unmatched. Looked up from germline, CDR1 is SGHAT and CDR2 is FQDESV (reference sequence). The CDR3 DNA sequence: TGTGCCAGCAGCAAAAACAGGGGGTATTCTAACTATGGCTACACCTTC. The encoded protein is CASSKNRGYSNYGYTF.

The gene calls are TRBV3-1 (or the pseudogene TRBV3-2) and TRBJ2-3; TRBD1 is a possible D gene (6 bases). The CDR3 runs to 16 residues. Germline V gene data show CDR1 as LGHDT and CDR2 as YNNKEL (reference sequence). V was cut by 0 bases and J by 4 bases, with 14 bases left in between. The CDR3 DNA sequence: TGTGCCAGCAGCCAAGATCGGTTTGGGGGCCCAGATACGCAGTATTTT. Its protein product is CASSQDRFGGPDTQYF.

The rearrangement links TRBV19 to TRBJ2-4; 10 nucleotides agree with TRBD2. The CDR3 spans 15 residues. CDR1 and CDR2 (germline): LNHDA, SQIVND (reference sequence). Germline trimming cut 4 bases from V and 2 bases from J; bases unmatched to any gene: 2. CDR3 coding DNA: TGTGCCAGTAGTAAAGCGGGGGGGACCAAAAACATTCAGTACTTC. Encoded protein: CASSKAGGTKNIQYF.

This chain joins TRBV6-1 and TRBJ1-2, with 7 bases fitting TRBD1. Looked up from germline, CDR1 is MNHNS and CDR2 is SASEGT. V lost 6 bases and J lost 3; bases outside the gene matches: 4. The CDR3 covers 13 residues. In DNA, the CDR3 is TGTGCCAGCAGACCCGACAGGGACTATGGCTACACCTTC. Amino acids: CASRPDRDYGYTF.

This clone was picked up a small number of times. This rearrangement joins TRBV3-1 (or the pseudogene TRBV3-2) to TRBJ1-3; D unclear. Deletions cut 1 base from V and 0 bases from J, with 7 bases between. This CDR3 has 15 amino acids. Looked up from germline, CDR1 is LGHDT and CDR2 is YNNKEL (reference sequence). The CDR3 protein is CASSQVLGSGNTIYF. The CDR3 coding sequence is TGTGCCAGCAGCCAAGTGTTAGGCTCTGGAAACACCATATATTTT.

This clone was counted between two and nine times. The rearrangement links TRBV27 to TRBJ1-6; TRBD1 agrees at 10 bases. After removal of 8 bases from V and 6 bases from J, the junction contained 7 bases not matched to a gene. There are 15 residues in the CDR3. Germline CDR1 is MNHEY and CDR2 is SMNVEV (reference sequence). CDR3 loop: CASSGQGTVNSPLHF. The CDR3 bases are TGTGCCAGCTCGGGACAGGGGACCGTTAATTCACCCCTCCACTTT.

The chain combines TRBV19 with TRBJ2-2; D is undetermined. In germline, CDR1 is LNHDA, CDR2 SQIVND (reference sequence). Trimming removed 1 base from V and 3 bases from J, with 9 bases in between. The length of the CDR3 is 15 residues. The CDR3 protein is CASSIGRSHTGELFF. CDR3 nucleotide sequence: TGTGCCAGTAGTATAGGTAGATCTCACACCGGGGAGCTGTTTTTT.

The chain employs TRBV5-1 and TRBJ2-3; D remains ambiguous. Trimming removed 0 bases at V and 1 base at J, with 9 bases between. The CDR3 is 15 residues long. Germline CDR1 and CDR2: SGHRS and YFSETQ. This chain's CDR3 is CASSLELPRTDTQYF. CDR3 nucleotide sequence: TGCGCCAGCAGCTTGGAGCTTCCCCGCACAGATACGCAGTATTTT.

CDR3 sequence reads: CASTADRARNQPQHF. The CDR3 DNA is TGTGCCAGTACCGCGGACAGGGCCCGCAATCAGCCCCAGCATTTT. The chain carries TRBV19 and TRBJ1-5; TRBD1 matches 8 bases. V dropped 7 bases and J dropped 2; count of bases not matched to a gene: 7. Germline assignment: CDR1 LNHDA and CDR2 SQIVND (reference sequence). This CDR3 has 15 residues.